The 24 T cell receptor beta chains listed next were all sequenced from one sample in a study of radiotherapy plus CTLA-4 blockade in lung cancer. The method was immunoSEQ multiplex PCR; TCRdb's version includes in-frame clones alone and lacks a portion of them. The table records some 80,000 clones, less than 85% of them present only once. This sample comprised peripheral blood, obtained from a patient treated with radiotherapy plus ipilimumab. The origin of the receptors is a human donor with non-small cell lung cancer who had stable disease on radiotherapy plus ipilimumab.

This chain uses TRBV7-6 with TRBJ2-3, with TRBD2 identical over 11 bases. Germline CDR1 SGHVS, CDR2 FNYEAQ. The trim removed 5 bases at V and 0 bases at J, leaving 7 bases unmatched. The CDR3 length is 17 residues. The CDR3 spells CASSGSGGATSTDTQYF. As DNA, the CDR3 is TGTGCCAGCAGCGGTAGCGGGGGGGCAACTAGCACAGATACGCAGTATTTT. The full variable domain, completed using reference TRBV7-6 and TRBJ2-3, is GAGVSQSPRYKVTKRGQDVALRCDPISGHVSLYWYRQALGQGPEFLTYFNYEAQQDKSGLPNDRFSAERPEGSISTLTIQRTEQRDSAMYRCASSGSGGATSTDTQYFGPGTRLTVL.

The sample holds a few counts of this clone. This chain links TRBV14 with TRBJ1-2; D not resolved. Trimming took 6 bases from V and 1 from J, leaving 9 bases between them. The CDR3 consists of 13 residues. The V gene's germline CDR1 is SGHDN and CDR2 FVKESK. The CDR3 sequence is CASSHTDNYGYTF. In nucleotides, the CDR3 is TGTGCCAGCAGTCATACAGATAACTATGGCTACACCTTC.

This clone appeared a single time. The V call is TRBV6-1, the J call TRBJ2-3; 8 nucleotides align to TRBD2. The length of the CDR3 is 15 residues. The J segment lost 2 bases and the V segment lost 4 bases, leaving 5 bases of the junction unmatched. Germline-derived CDR1 and CDR2 are MNHNS and SASEGT. CDR3 DNA: TGTGCCAGCAGTGGAGCGGGGGCCATCACAGATACGCAGTATTTT. Translation gives CASSGAGAITDTQYF.

Here the CDR3 DNA reads TGTGCCATCAGTGAACTAGCGGGAGGGCCTACGAACACCGGGGAGCTGTTTTTT. It codes for CAISELAGGPTNTGELFF. V usage is TRBV10-3 and J usage is TRBJ2-2, with 13 positions matching TRBD2. CDR3 length: 18 residues. V lost 3 bases and J lost 0; bases outside the gene matches: 4. Germline V gene lookup returns CDR1 ENHRY and CDR2 SYGVKD.

The chain combines TRBV27 with TRBJ2-7, with 7 bases lining up with TRBD1. With 2 bases clipped from V and 6 bases from J, the junction kept 4 bases outside the gene matches. Germline loops: CDR1 MNHEY, CDR2 SMNVEV (reference sequence). CDR3 length: 13 amino acids. DNA for the CDR3: TGTGCCAGCAGTTTAGGACAGGCCCGCGAGCAGTACTTC. Its translation is CASSLGQAREQYF.

The chain recombines TRBV2 with TRBJ1-5; D call uncertain. This CDR3 spans 16 amino acids. Between the trimmed V and J ends, which lost 5 bases and 0 bases, there was a span of 14 bases. The germline V gene has CDR1 SNHLY and CDR2 FYNNEI. Here the CDR3 DNA reads TGTGCCAGCAGTTGGGTCCAGTTCGATAGCAATCAGCCCCAGCATTTT. Protein sequence: CASSWVQFDSNQPQHF. The full variable domain, completed using reference TRBV2 and TRBJ1-5, is EPEVTQTPSHQVTQMGQEVILRCVPISNHLYFYWYRQILGQKVEFLVSFYNNEISEKSEIFDDQFSVERPDGSNFTLKIRSTKLEDSAMYFCASSWVQFDSNQPQHFGDGTRLSIL.

V is TRBV5-8 and J is TRBJ1-5; no clear D. Trimming removed 2 bases from V and 7 bases from J, with 16 bases in between. CDR1 SGHTS and CDR2 YDEGEE come from the germline V gene. This CDR3 is 15 amino acids long. This chain's CDR3 is CASSLGSLRGQPQHF. The CDR3 nucleotides are TGTGCCAGCAGCTTAGGGTCCCTCAGAGGACAGCCCCAGCATTTT.

The rearrangement joins TRBV7-2 to TRBJ2-1, with a tentative D call TRBD2 (5 bases). With 0 bases removed from V and 7 bases from J, the gap between germline ends came to 10 bases. From germline, CDR1 is SGHTA and CDR2 FQGNSA. CDR3 length equals 14 residues. CDR3 DNA: TGTGCCAGCAGCTTAGCGGGAGCTGCAAATGAGCAGTTCTTC. Translating it yields CASSLAGAANEQFF. The variable domain in full, completed from reference TRBV7-2 and TRBJ2-1, reads GAGVSQSPSNKVTEKGKDVELRCDPISGHTALYWYRQSLGQGLEFLIYFQGNSAPDKSGLPSDRFSAERTGGSVSTLTIQRTQQEDSAVYLCASSLAGAANEQFFGPGTRLTVL.

Only a few counts were recorded for this clone. A read error may produce the germline difference seen at one junction end. This rearrangement joins TRBV7-9 to TRBJ1-1; a weak D match, TRBD1 (5 bases). This CDR3 has 15 residues. The germline V gene encodes CDR1 SEHNR and CDR2 FQNEAQ (reference sequence). The CDR3 is CASTLPLGADTEAFF. The CDR3 DNA reads TGTGCCAGCACCTTACCCTTAGGGGCTGACACTGAAGCTTTCTTT.

This chain links TRBV18 with TRBJ2-3; D is undetermined. V lost 6 bases to trimming and J lost 1 base, with 5 bases between them. The germline gives CDR1 KGHSH, CDR2 LQKENI. This CDR3 has 12 amino acids. CDR3 DNA: TGTGCCAGCTCCAAGGGCACAGATACGCAGTATTTT. It yields the protein CASSKGTDTQYF.

The rearrangement links TRBV6-5 to TRBJ2-1; D is ambiguous. Looked up from germline, CDR1 is MNHEY and CDR2 is SVGAGI. The V and J ends lost 6 bases and 11 bases respectively, with 11 bases between them. The CDR3 is 11 residues long. The CDR3 sequence: CASSSGPQQFF. The CDR3 nucleotides read TGTGCCAGCAGCTCCGGGCCCCAGCAGTTCTTC.

This chain joins TRBV6-5 and TRBJ1-2, with D unresolved. The CDR3 is 13 residues long. Germline V gene sequence: CDR1 MNHEY, CDR2 SVGAGI. The ends were cut back, 5 bases at V and 8 bases at J, with 15 bases in the middle. The CDR3 nucleotides are TGTGCCAGCAGTCAACTCCGGGCAAAAGGCTACACCTTC. Encoded protein: CASSQLRAKGYTF.

The chain couples TRBV5-5 to TRBJ1-1, with D possibly being TRBD1 (5 bases). The ends were cut back, 1 base at V and 7 bases at J, with 14 bases in the middle. Germline lookup yields CDR1 SGHKS and CDR2 YYEKEE (reference sequence). There are 14 residues in the CDR3. CDR3 in DNA: TGTGCCAGCAGCTTGCGCGGGGCTATCTATGAAGCTTTCTTT. Translated, it gives CASSLRGAIYEAFF.

The chain links TRBV6-1 to TRBJ2-7; D is ambiguous. Germline V gene data show CDR1 as MNHNS and CDR2 as SASEGT. Trimming cost V 5 bases and J 1 base, with 12 bases left between them. The CDR3 is 14 amino acids. CDR3: CASSPAFGSYEQYF. CDR3 sequence (DNA): TGTGCCAGCAGTCCAGCCTTTGGGTCCTACGAGCAGTACTTC.

This sequence joins TRBV5-4 and TRBJ2-1, with D unclear. The germline CDR1 and CDR2 sequences are SGHNT and YYREEE (reference sequence). Trimming took off 4 bases at V and 8 bases at J, with 7 bases between the two ends. This CDR3 comprises 11 residues. DNA for the CDR3: TGTGCCAGCAGCCTGACCGATGAGCAGTTCTTC. Amino acids: CASSLTDEQFF.

The chain employs TRBV7-9 and TRBJ2-1; the match to TRBD2 covers 7 bases. The CDR3 length is 15 residues. Looked up from germline, CDR1 is SEHNR and CDR2 is FQNEAQ (reference sequence). The J segment lost 4 bases and the V segment lost 2 bases, leaving 5 bases of the junction unmatched. The CDR3 loop is CASSLLRGGYNEQFF. CDR3 DNA: TGTGCCAGCAGCTTACTTAGGGGAGGGTACAATGAGCAGTTCTTC.

The chain recombines TRBV7-6 with TRBJ2-1; 7 bases line up with TRBD2. The length of the CDR3 is 17 residues. In germline, CDR1 is SGHVS, CDR2 FNYEAQ. After removal of 2 bases from V and 1 base from J, the junction contained 8 bases not matched to a gene. The CDR3 spells CASSLYREGGSYNEQFF. The CDR3 region has the DNA TGTGCCAGCAGCTTATATCGAGAGGGAGGGTCCTACAATGAGCAGTTCTTC.

The rearrangement links TRBV2 to TRBJ2-2; 7 bases are shared with TRBD2. V lost 6 bases, J lost 0 bases, and 4 bases stayed unmatched. Germline V gives CDR1 SNHLY, CDR2 FYNNEI. The CDR3 is 15 residues long. The CDR3 DNA follows: TGTGCCAGCAGCGGGGGGTTCTCGAACACCGGGGAGCTGTTTTTT. Protein product: CASSGGFSNTGELFF.

This chain connects TRBV7-2 to TRBJ2-1, with 9 bases fitting TRBD1. Germline CDR1 SGHTA, CDR2 FQGNSA. The CDR3 has 13 residues. After removal of 5 bases from V and 12 bases from J, the junction contained 8 bases not matched to a gene. CDR3 nucleotide sequence: TGTGCCAGCAGCGAGTACAGGGGGCGGGTGCAGTTCTTC. Translating it yields CASSEYRGRVQFF.

This rearrangement joins TRBV9 to TRBJ2-7; D is unclear. V gave up 1 base and J gave up 7 bases, with 12 bases separating them. The CDR3 covers 13 residues. CDR1 is SGDLS, CDR2 YYNGEE, per germline. CDR3 region: CASSVSSLGEQYF. The CDR3 DNA reads TGTGCCAGCAGCGTAAGTTCTTTGGGTGAGCAGTACTTC.

The J gene is TRBJ2-3, the V gene TRBV2; unclear D gene. The CDR3 is 16 residues long. Germline V gene sequence: CDR1 SNHLY, CDR2 FYNNEI. Trimming pared 2 bases from V and 2 bases from J, leaving 14 bases between. CDR3 loop: CASSERAAPFTDTQYF. The CDR3 region has the DNA TGTGCCAGCAGTGAACGGGCAGCCCCCTTCACAGATACGCAGTATTTT.

This chain connects TRBV6-1 to TRBJ2-7; TRBD2 matches 13 bases. The CDR3 runs to 16 residues. Germline CDR1 is MNHNS and CDR2 is SASEGT. Losses at the gene ends were 0 bases for V and 6 bases for J; bases not matched to a gene: 5. The chain's CDR3 is CASSEASLAGGLEQYF. DNA for the CDR3: TGTGCCAGCAGTGAAGCCTCACTAGCGGGGGGGCTCGAGCAGTACTTC.

This chain connects TRBV6-5 to TRBJ1-2; no clear D. Germline V gene lookup returns CDR1 MNHEY and CDR2 SVGAGI. CDR3 size: 15 residues. V was cut by 6 bases and J by 8 bases, with 22 bases left in between. CDR3 nucleotides: TGTGCCAGCAGGCAACCTGCACAGCCCCTTCGGGGCTACACCTTC. Translation: CASRQPAQPLRGYTF.

The chain joins TRBV9 to TRBJ1-3; possibly TRBD1 for D (6 bases). The CDR3 covers 14 residues. V dropped 3 bases and J dropped 2 bases, with 9 bases sitting between them. Germline V gives CDR1 SGDLS, CDR2 YYNGEE. The CDR3 loop reads CASSGGGTGNTIYF. The CDR3 bases are TGTGCCAGCAGCGGGGGGGGCACTGGAAACACCATATATTTT.